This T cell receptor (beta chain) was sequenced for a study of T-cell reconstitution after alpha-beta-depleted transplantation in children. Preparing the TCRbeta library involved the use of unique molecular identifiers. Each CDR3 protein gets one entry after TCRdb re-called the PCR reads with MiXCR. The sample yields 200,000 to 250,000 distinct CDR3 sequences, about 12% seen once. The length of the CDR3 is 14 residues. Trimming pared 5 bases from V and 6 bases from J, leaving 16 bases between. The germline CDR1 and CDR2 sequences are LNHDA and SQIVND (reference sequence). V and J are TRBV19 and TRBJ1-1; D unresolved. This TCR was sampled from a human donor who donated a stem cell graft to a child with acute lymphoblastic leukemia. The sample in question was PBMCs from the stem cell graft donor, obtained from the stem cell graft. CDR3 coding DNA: TGTGCCAGTAGTGACCCTTACTTGGGCGCTGAAGCTTTCTTT. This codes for CASSDPYLGAEAFF.